The 14 T cell receptor beta chains below were found in one sample sequenced in a study of spatial heterogeneity in lung cancer. Sample time point: sample taken at primary tumor resection. TCRdb fed the 5' RACE reads into MiXCR, producing one record per CDR3 protein. The data contain around 7,000 distinct CDR3 sequences, about 7% of them singletons. Here the sequenced sample was PBMCs, taken at surgery. Every receptor here comes from a male donor with early-stage non-small cell lung cancer.

This clonotype was observed a few times. The chain employs TRBV2 and TRBJ2-5; D not certain. In germline, CDR1 is SNHLY, CDR2 FYNNEI. The CDR3 contains 11 residues. V lost 3 bases, J lost 4 bases, and 3 bases lay in between. This CDR3 is CASSEVETQYF. CDR3 coding DNA: TGTGCCAGCAGTGAGGTAGAGACCCAGTACTTC.

The table lists this clonotype with many counts. This chain links TRBV4-1 with TRBJ2-2; 8 bases map to TRBD2. From germline, CDR1 is MGHRA and CDR2 YSYEKL. V dropped 4 bases and J dropped 1; count of bases not matched to a gene: 2. The CDR3 has 15 amino acids. CDR3 sequence reads: CASSLGRGNTGELFF. The CDR3, as DNA: TGCGCCAGCAGCCTCGGGAGGGGGAACACCGGGGAGCTGTTTTTT.

Here the CDR3 DNA reads TGTGCCAGCAGTCGACAGGGGGAGGGTGAAAAACTGTTTTTT. Translated, it gives CASSRQGEGEKLFF. J is TRBJ1-4 and V is TRBV6-1; 9 nucleotides align to TRBD1. Germline CDR1 reads MNHNS; CDR2 reads SASEGT. This CDR3 contains 14 residues. V gave up 5 bases and J gave up 7 bases; unmatched junction bases: 5.

This clonotype has at least ten counts. The chain combines TRBV11-3 with TRBJ2-3; possible D gene TRBD1, 6 bases. Trimming left V 1 base short and J 1 base short, with 15 bases between. This CDR3 spans 17 amino acids. CDR1 SGHNT and CDR2 YENEEA come from the germline V gene. This chain's CDR3 is CASSLGGGPVGTDTQYF. The CDR3, as DNA: TGTGCCAGCAGCTTAGGAGGGGGACCAGTGGGCACAGATACGCAGTATTTT.

This clonotype was picked up many times. The gene calls are TRBV29-1 and TRBJ1-1; D is possibly TRBD1 (5 bases). The CDR3 contains 13 residues. Germline CDR1 SQVTM, CDR2 ANQGSEA. V lost 7 bases and J 1 base, leaving 13 bases between the germline ends. CDR3 coding DNA: TGCAGCGCTGTCCGGGGGGGGAACACTGAAGCTTTCTTT. Translation gives CSAVRGGNTEAFF. The full variable domain, completed using reference TRBV29-1 and TRBJ1-1, is SAVISQKPSRDICQRGTSLTIQCQVDSQVTMMFWYRQQPGQSLTLIATANQGSEATYESGFVIDKFPISRPNLTFSTLTVSNMSPEDSSIYLCSAVRGGNTEAFFGQGTRLTVV.

Notes on this clonotype: A clone one base away is much larger, so this may be a read error. This CDR3 is missing its conserved last phenylalanine or tryptophan, likely due to a read error. CDR3 sequence reads: CASLPTSSSTDTQYL. The DNA for the CDR3 is TGTGCCAGCCTCCCGACTAGCTCAAGCACAGATACGCAGTATTTA. The V call is TRBV2, the J call TRBJ2-3, with 7 nucleotides matching TRBD2. CDR1 and CDR2 (germline): SNHLY, FYNNEI. With 8 bases clipped from V and 0 bases from J, the junction kept 8 bases outside the gene matches. There are 15 residues in the CDR3.

The rearrangement links TRBV20-1 to TRBJ2-7, with D uncertain. The CDR3 consists of 13 residues. CDR1 and CDR2 from the germline V gene are DFQATT and SNEGSKA (reference sequence). Trimming removed 5 bases at V and 7 bases at J, with 18 bases between. The CDR3 sequence is CSAPGPRSREQYF. Here the CDR3 DNA reads TGCAGTGCTCCCGGACCGAGGAGTCGAGAGCAGTACTTC.

This rearrangement joins TRBV19 to TRBJ2-3; tentatively, D is TRBD1 or TRBD2 (5 bases each). V was pared by 5 bases and J by 5 bases, with 17 bases between. The CDR3 is 15 amino acids. Germline V CDR1 and CDR2: LNHDA, SQIVND (reference sequence). CDR3 in amino acids: CASSVEQGREDTQYF. The CDR3 DNA sequence: TGTGCCAGTAGTGTCGAGCAGGGCCGGGAAGATACGCAGTATTTT.

This clonotype came up many times. The CDR3 DNA reads as TGCAGCGTTGAGGAGCGGACCGCCCTCTATGGCTACACCTTC. Translated, it gives CSVEERTALYGYTF. This chain connects TRBV29-1 to TRBJ1-2; D unresolved. Germline CDR1 reads SQVTM; CDR2 reads ANQGSEA. This CDR3 has 14 amino acids. V lost 3 bases and J 4 bases, leaving 15 bases between the germline ends.

This clonotype was counted at least ten times. In DNA, the CDR3 is TGTGCCACCGCGTCGCAGGGCTTTCAGCCCCAGCATTTT. Translating gives CATASQGFQPQHF. J is TRBJ1-5 and V is TRBV19, with D perhaps TRBD1 (5 bases). The CDR3 is 13 residues long. Germline V lookup: CDR1 LNHDA, CDR2 SQIVND (reference sequence). The V gene lost 10 bases and the J gene lost 6 bases, with 16 bases spanning the gap.

The genes are TRBV28 and TRBJ2-7; possible D gene TRBD1, 5 bases. Germline lookup yields CDR1 MDHEN and CDR2 SYDVKM. The V gene lost 2 bases and the J gene lost 5 bases, with 7 bases spanning the gap. The CDR3 runs 12 residues. The CDR3 region is CASSLTGDEQYF. The DNA for the CDR3 is TGTGCCAGCAGTTTAACAGGTGACGAGCAGTACTTC.

The sample holds many counts of this clonotype. The CDR3 DNA reads TGTGCCAGCACCTACATTGGACTAGCGGGGGGGCGGAATGAGCAGTTCTTC. This translates into CASTYIGLAGGRNEQFF. The chain links TRBV28 to TRBJ2-1, with TRBD2 matching 15 bases. CDR1 MDHEN and CDR2 SYDVKM come from the germline V gene. The V segment lost 7 bases and the J segment 7 bases; nucleotides outside the gene matches: 11. This CDR3 has 17 amino acids.

At least ten counts were recorded for this clonotype. The V and J genes are TRBV2 and TRBJ2-7; D is perhaps TRBD2 (5 bases). Germline-derived CDR1 and CDR2 are SNHLY and FYNNEI. This CDR3 comprises 12 residues. The V end was cut by 5 bases, the J end by 6 bases, with 11 bases between. This CDR3 is CASSFVLGEQYF. As DNA, the CDR3 is TGTGCCAGCAGTTTCGTACTAGGCGAGCAGTACTTC.

By frequency in the sample, this clonotype is medium-sized. The chain uses TRBV4-1 and TRBJ2-3; D is unresolved. The V end lost 0 bases, the J end lost 4 bases, and 11 bases lay between the germline ends. CDR1 MGHRA and CDR2 YSYEKL come from the germline V gene. The CDR3 is 15 residues long. The CDR3 DNA reads TGCGCCAGCAGCCAAGACCCGGATCCCGCAGATACGCAGTATTTT. It encodes CASSQDPDPADTQYF.